This T cell receptor (beta chain) was retrieved from a study of persistence of HIV-infected CD4 T cells. For the study at large: Median time on suppressive ART was approximately eight years. The study's findings and limits: Compared with CD3/CD28-stimulated cells, CMV- and Gag-responding cells showed lower TCRbeta richness.

An overlapping HIV-1 Gag peptide pool stimulated these cells at about 1 ug/peptide/mL. CD4+ T cells upregulating both CD40 ligand and CD69 were sorted as responding cells. CD4+ T cell counts exceeded 400 cells/uL; CMV serology was positive. Before stimulation, PBMCs underwent CD8+ T cell depletion. Worth noting for this clone: What it binds is unknown.

Sequencing used immunoSEQ version 4 in survey mode. The assay was immunoSEQ multiplex PCR, and TCRdb's table has in-frame clones only and misses some. The table has around 32,000 clones, 70% seen once. The clonotype was recovered from an adult man with HIV who was CMV-seropositive. The sequenced sample was CD4+ T cells sorted from PBMCs after approximately 19-hour stimulation, obtained from a patient who received antiretroviral therapy.

CDR3 sequence: CATSDSGPKVNSGANVLTF. CDR3 nucleotide sequence: TGTGCCACCAGTGATTCCGGGCCCAAAGTAAACTCTGGGGCCAACGTCCTGACTTTC. The gene calls are TRBV24-1 and TRBJ2-6, with D hard to call. Trimming shortened V by 2 bases and J by 0 bases, and 16 bases separated the two germline ends. The V gene's germline CDR1 is KGHDR and CDR2 SFDVKD. This CDR3 is 19 amino acids long.